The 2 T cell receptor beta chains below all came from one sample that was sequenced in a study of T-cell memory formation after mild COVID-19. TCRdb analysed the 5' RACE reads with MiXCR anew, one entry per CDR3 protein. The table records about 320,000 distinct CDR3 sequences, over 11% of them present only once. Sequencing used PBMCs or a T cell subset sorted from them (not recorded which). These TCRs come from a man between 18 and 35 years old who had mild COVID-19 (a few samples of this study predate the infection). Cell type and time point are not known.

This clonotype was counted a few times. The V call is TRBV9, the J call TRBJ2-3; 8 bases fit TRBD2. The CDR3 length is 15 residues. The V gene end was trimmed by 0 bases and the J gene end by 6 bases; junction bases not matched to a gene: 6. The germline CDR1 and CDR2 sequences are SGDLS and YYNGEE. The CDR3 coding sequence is TGTGCCAGCAGCGTAGTCGGTAGCGGGGCGGATACGCAGTATTTT. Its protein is CASSVVGSGADTQYF.

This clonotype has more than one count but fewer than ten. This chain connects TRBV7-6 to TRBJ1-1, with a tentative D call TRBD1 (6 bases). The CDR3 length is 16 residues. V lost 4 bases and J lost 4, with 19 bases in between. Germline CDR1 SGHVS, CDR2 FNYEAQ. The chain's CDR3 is CASSSHPVSRGTEAFF. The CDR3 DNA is TGTGCCAGCAGCTCCCACCCGGTTTCCAGGGGCACTGAAGCTTTCTTT.